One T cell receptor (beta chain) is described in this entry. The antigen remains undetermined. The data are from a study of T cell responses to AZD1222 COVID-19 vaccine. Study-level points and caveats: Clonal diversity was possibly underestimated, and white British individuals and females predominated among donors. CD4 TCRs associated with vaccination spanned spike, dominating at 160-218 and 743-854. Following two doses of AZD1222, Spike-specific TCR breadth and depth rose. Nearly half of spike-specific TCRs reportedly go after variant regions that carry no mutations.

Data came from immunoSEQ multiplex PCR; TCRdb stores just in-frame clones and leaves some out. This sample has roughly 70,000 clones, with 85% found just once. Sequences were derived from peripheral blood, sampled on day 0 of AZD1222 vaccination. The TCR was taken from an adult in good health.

The CDR3 nucleotides read TGTGCCTGGAGCCCGACAGGGAATTCCTACGAGCAGTACTTC. Translating gives CAWSPTGNSYEQYF. The V and J genes are TRBV30 and TRBJ2-7; the match to TRBD1 covers 7 bases. Germline V gene sequence: CDR1 GTSNPN, CDR2 SVGIG (reference sequence). V trimming: 3 bases; J trimming: 1 base; junction bases outside the gene matches: 6. CDR3 length: 14 residues.